The sequence of this T cell receptor beta chain was determined in a study of shared clonotypes between healthy human individuals. Here immunoSEQ multiplex PCR was the method, and the copy in TCRdb shows in-frame clones only, minus some. The table lists roughly 2.1 million clones, under 95% of them singletons. CD8 cells classed as naive were CD45RO-negative and positively selected for CCR7, excluding terminally differentiated effector memory CD45RA+ cells. V dropped 0 bases and J dropped 5; count of bases not matched to a gene: 3. The CDR3 loop spans 15 amino acids. Germline CDR1 SGDLS, CDR2 YYNGEE. Study-level points and caveats: Non-shared clonotypes were found to have lower generation probabilities than the clonotypes that were shared by all four of the sorted-subset donors. Donors were few, which limited the genetic and exposure-history diversity represented. Memory subsets generally showed lower estimated richness than naive subsets.

A word on this clone: The antigen is undetermined.

The TCR comes from a man aged 18 to 29 in good health. Some clones in this sample may be carry-over from other donors' samples. The rearrangement links TRBV9 to TRBJ2-1, with 9 bases matching TRBD2. The sequenced sample was naive CD8+ T cells from PBMCs. The CDR3 loop reads CASSVVASGNNEQFF. CDR3 in DNA: TGTGCCAGCAGCGTAGTGGCTAGCGGGAACAATGAGCAGTTCTTC.